This TCR beta chain was documented in a study of type 1 and type 2 diabetes patients. Genomic DNA was the PCR template. The TCR beta CDR3 region was amplified using 30 forward and 13 reverse primers. From the multiplex PCR reads, TCRdb called clonotypes with MiXCR, one entry per CDR3 protein. The sample shows 250,000 to 300,000 distinct CDR3 sequences, more than 45% of them seen only once. This clonotype was picked up a small number of times. This receptor was identified in a man younger than 35 with type 2 diabetes. The sequencing sample was made of peripheral blood mononuclear cells (PBMCs).

The DNA for the CDR3 is TGTGCCAGCAGTTTATATGGGCTCCCCCTCCAGGGGCTAAAAACTGAAGCTTTCTTT. This gives the protein CASSLYGLPLQGLKTEAFF. The V and J genes are TRBV12-3 or TRBV12-4 and TRBJ1-1, with D perhaps matching TRBD1 (6 bases). The CDR3 totals 19 residues. The V end was cut by 2 bases, the J end by 5 bases, with 27 bases between.